Below are 25 T cell receptor beta chains sequenced from a single sample in a study of cytomegalovirus exposure and HLA in healthy donors. The PCR employed 60 Vbeta primers together with 13 Jbeta primers. The data were produced by immunoSEQ multiplex PCR, yet TCRdb's version contains in-frame clones alone and is incomplete. There are some 220,000 clones in the sample; around 80% occur only once, and about 0.45% lies in the top ten. The sequenced sample was PBMCs. Receptor source: a boy younger than 18 in good health and CMV-seronegative.

The V call is TRBV29-1, the J call TRBJ2-3; 7 bases agree with TRBD1. V shed 8 bases, J shed 9 bases, and the junction held 14 bases outside the gene matches. This CDR3 region has 13 residues. The germline CDR1 and CDR2 sequences are SQVTM and ANQGSEA. The CDR3 is CSTRQGPIPTQYF. The CDR3 bases are TGCAGCACCAGACAGGGTCCCATACCAACGCAGTATTTT.

This CDR3 is CASSRRAGEKLFF. DNA for the CDR3: TGTGCCAGCAGCCGGCGGGCCGGCGAAAAACTGTTTTTT. V usage is TRBV7-9 and J usage is TRBJ1-4; unclear D gene. From germline, CDR1 is SEHNR and CDR2 FQNEAQ (reference sequence). V lost 5 bases to trimming and J lost 8 bases, with 12 bases between them. The CDR3 loop spans 13 amino acids.

Worth noting for this clone: This specimen includes other DNA sequences encoding the same CDR3. The CDR3 loop reads CASSLVGSSYEQYF. The CDR3 coding sequence is TGTGCCAGCAGCTTGGTTGGCAGCTCCTACGAGCAGTACTTC. The chain links TRBV5-6 to TRBJ2-7, with D unresolved. The CDR3 runs 14 residues. V lost 0 bases and J 0 bases, leaving 7 bases between the germline ends. CDR1 SGHDT and CDR2 YYEEEE come from the germline V gene.

The chain joins TRBV5-6 to TRBJ2-5; 7 nucleotides agree with TRBD1. The V gene end was trimmed by 4 bases and the J gene end by 5 bases; junction bases not matched to a gene: 8. The CDR3 totals 14 residues. Germline assignment: CDR1 SGHDT and CDR2 YYEEEE. CDR3 protein: CASSLRQGWETQYF. In DNA form, the CDR3 reads TGTGCCAGCAGCCTCAGACAGGGATGGGAGACCCAGTACTTC.

The chain recombines TRBV25-1 with TRBJ2-3, with D maybe TRBD1 (6 bases). The length of the CDR3 is 14 residues. Germline CDR1 MGHDK, CDR2 SYGVNS. Trimming stripped 3 bases from V and 3 bases from J, with 10 bases between. The CDR3 DNA reads as TGTGCCAGCAGTGACGACAGGACAACAGATACGCAGTATTTT. Amino acid sequence: CASSDDRTTDTQYF.

This chain links TRBV19 with TRBJ2-7; 11 bases map to TRBD1. The CDR3 extends over 15 amino acids. V lost 6 bases, J lost 6 bases, and 10 bases stayed unmatched. Germline loops: CDR1 LNHDA, CDR2 SQIVND (reference sequence). In nucleotides, the CDR3 is TGTGCCAGTAGCCATAATTTGGGACAGGGGGGCGAGCAGTACTTC. This sequence encodes CASSHNLGQGGEQYF. Full variable domain (outside the CDR3, taken from reference TRBV19 and TRBJ2-7): DGGITQSPKYLFRKEGQNVTLSCEQNLNHDAMYWYRQDPGQGLRLIYYSQIVNDFQKGDIAEGYSVSREKKESFPLTVTSAQKNPTAFYLCASSHNLGQGGEQYFGPGTRLTVT.

The CDR3 nucleotides read TGTGCCAGCAGCTTAACAGAGGTTAGGGGGGGAAAACTGTTTTTT. It encodes CASSLTEVRGGKLFF. The V gene is TRBV11-2, the J gene TRBJ1-4, with D tentatively TRBD1 (6 bases). Germline V gene sequence: CDR1 SGHAT, CDR2 FQNNGV. This CDR3 is 15 amino acids long. Trimming removed 2 bases at V and 10 bases at J, with 17 bases between.

This chain connects TRBV2 to TRBJ2-5; possible D gene TRBD2, 6 bases. The J call may be faulty, since TRBJ2-7 better matches the DNA end. CDR3 length equals 14 residues. Germline V gene data show CDR1 as SNHLY and CDR2 as FYNNEI. The CDR3 DNA reads as TGTGCCAGCAGTGAAGCGGAGGGCCGTTACGAGCAGTACTTC. Its protein product is CASSEAEGRYEQYF.

V and J are TRBV5-1 and TRBJ2-4, with 11 positions matching TRBD1. The CDR3 totals 14 residues. V was clipped by 5 bases and J by 8 bases; unmatched bases: 6. Germline V CDR1 and CDR2: SGHRS, YFSETQ. The CDR3 loop is CASSGQGASDIQYF. CDR3 DNA sequence: TGCGCCAGCAGTGGACAGGGGGCGTCGGACATTCAGTACTTC. Based on the CDR3 plus reference TRBV5-1 and TRBJ2-4, the full variable domain is KAGVTQTPRYLIKTRGQQVTLSCSPISGHRSVSWYQQTPGQGLQFLFEYFSETQRNKGNFPGRFSGRQFSNSRSEMNVSTLELGDSALYLCASSGQGASDIQYFGAGTRLSVL.

This clone was seen just once. CDR3 loop: CASSQDSREGQPQHF. The CDR3 DNA is TGCGCCAGCAGCCAAGATAGCAGGGAGGGCCAGCCCCAGCATTTT. The gene calls are TRBV4-1 and TRBJ1-5; D perhaps matches TRBD1 (5 bases). The CDR3 contains 15 residues. Germline loops: CDR1 MGHRA, CDR2 YSYEKL. Deletions cut 0 bases from V and 7 bases from J, with 13 bases between.

Turning to this clone: The same CDR3 arises from other DNA sequences in this sample as well. The chain combines TRBV9 with TRBJ2-2; the D gene is possibly TRBD1 (6 bases). Trimming stripped 2 bases from V and 5 bases from J, with 10 bases between. Germline CDR1 reads SGDLS; CDR2 reads YYNGEE. The CDR3 is made up of 14 amino acids. CDR3 coding DNA: TGTGCCAGCAGCGTTGGGGGCGGGACCGGGGAGCTGTTTTTT. It encodes CASSVGGGTGELFF.

This clone was seen a handful of times. This rearrangement joins TRBV4-1 to TRBJ1-3; no clear D gene. CDR1 is MGHRA and CDR2 is YSYEKL in the germline V gene. V was pared by 4 bases and J by 2 bases, with 12 bases between. The CDR3 totals 15 residues. CDR3 loop: CASSPREATGNTIYF. In nucleotides, the CDR3 is TGCGCCAGCAGCCCCCGGGAGGCTACTGGAAACACCATATATTTT.

The genes are TRBV11-3 and TRBJ1-1, with 7 bases identical to TRBD1. The length of the CDR3 is 13 residues. CDR1 and CDR2 (germline): SGHNT, YENEEA. The trim removed 5 bases at V and 8 bases at J, leaving 8 bases unmatched. The chain's CDR3 is CASSLIQTGEAFF. For the CDR3, the DNA is TGTGCCAGCAGCCTAATACAGACAGGGGAAGCTTTCTTT. The full variable domain, its missing parts supplied by reference TRBV11-3 and TRBJ1-1, is EAGVVQSPRYKIIEKKQPVAFWCNPISGHNTLYWYLQNLGQGPELLIRYENEEAVDDSQLPKDRFSAERLKGVDSTLKIQPAELGDSAVYLCASSLIQTGEAFFGQGTRLTVV.

The V and J genes are TRBV30 and TRBJ1-3; 7 bases align to TRBD1. V dropped 3 bases and J dropped 0; count of bases not matched to a gene: 14. This CDR3 comprises 18 residues. Germline CDR1 GTSNPN, CDR2 SVGIG (reference sequence). CDR3 protein: CAWSGRDRQGNSGNTIYF. CDR3 sequence (DNA): TGTGCCTGGAGCGGGAGGGACCGACAGGGCAACTCTGGAAACACCATATATTTT.

This chain uses TRBV29-1 with TRBJ2-1, with D possibly being TRBD2 (6 bases). CDR1 and CDR2 from the germline V gene are SQVTM and ANQGSEA. This CDR3 comprises 15 residues. V was cut by 4 bases and J by 5 bases, with 18 bases left in between. The CDR3 sequence is CSVALWDLYNNEQFF. The CDR3 DNA sequence: TGCAGCGTTGCGCTGTGGGACTTGTACAACAATGAGCAGTTCTTC.

This clone was detected only once. This chain uses TRBV7-2 with TRBJ2-7; TRBD2 agrees at 12 bases. Germline assignment: CDR1 SGHTA and CDR2 FQGNSA. This CDR3 contains 15 residues. With V trimmed by 6 bases and J by 1 base, 4 bases remained unmatched. Here the CDR3 DNA reads TGTGCCAGCAGTTCAACTAGCGGGAGGTCCTACGAGCAGTACTTC. Its translation is CASSSTSGRSYEQYF.

The chain combines TRBV5-1 with TRBJ2-1, with 13 bases matching TRBD2. The CDR3 length is 17 residues. Germline V CDR1 and CDR2: SGHRS, YFSETQ. Germline trimming cut 4 bases from V and 6 bases from J; bases unmatched to any gene: 10. In nucleotides, the CDR3 is TGCGCCAGCAGCAGGCGGACTAGCGGGAGTTTGTCCAATGAGCAGTTCTTC. As protein: CASSRRTSGSLSNEQFF.

V and J are TRBV11-3 and TRBJ2-1; D perhaps matches TRBD2 (6 bases). Germline V gene sequence: CDR1 SGHNT, CDR2 YENEEA. The CDR3 runs 14 residues. Between the trimmed V and J ends, which lost 7 bases and 1 base, there was a span of 11 bases. The CDR3 loop is CASMEGASYNEQFF. CDR3 in DNA: TGTGCCAGCATGGAGGGAGCGTCCTACAATGAGCAGTTCTTC.

This clone was seen more than once but under ten times. The chain employs TRBV11-1 and TRBJ1-4; 8 bases are shared with TRBD1. Trimming cost V 2 bases and J 7 bases; bases outside gene matches: 3. The CDR3 runs 14 residues. CDR1 and CDR2 (germline): SGHAT, FQDESV (reference sequence). In DNA, the CDR3 is TGTGCCAGCAGCTTACAGGGGGCTGGTGAAAAACTGTTTTTT. Translated: CASSLQGAGEKLFF.

The rearrangement links TRBV5-6 to TRBJ1-2; D unclear. V was cut by 0 bases and J by 2 bases, with 11 bases left in between. Germline values: CDR1 SGHDT, CDR2 YYEEEE. CDR3 length equals 15 residues. Here the CDR3 DNA reads TGTGCCAGCAGCTTGGTCGCCCAGACAAACTATGGCTACACCTTC. It codes for CASSLVAQTNYGYTF.

The genes are TRBV2 and TRBJ2-5; D unresolved. The CDR3 consists of 13 residues. Per the germline V gene, CDR1 is SNHLY and CDR2 is FYNNEI. V lost 5 bases to trimming and J lost 0 bases, with 7 bases between them. The CDR3 loop reads CASSPEYQETQYF. The CDR3 DNA is TGTGCCAGCAGTCCAGAATACCAAGAGACCCAGTACTTC. The variable domain in full, with the rest retrieved from reference TRBV2 and TRBJ2-5, is EPEVTQTPSHQVTQMGQEVILRCVPISNHLYFYWYRQILGQKVEFLVSFYNNEISEKSEIFDDQFSVERPDGSNFTLKIRSTKLEDSAMYFCASSPEYQETQYFGPGTRLLVL.

This chain links TRBV7-9 with TRBJ2-7; TRBD1 matches 8 bases. Germline V gene lookup returns CDR1 SEHNR and CDR2 FQNEAQ (reference sequence). The CDR3 loop spans 15 amino acids. V lost 4 bases, J lost 6 bases, and 11 bases stayed unmatched. The CDR3 sequence: CASSYGQGWKCEQYF. DNA of the CDR3: TGTGCCAGCAGCTATGGACAGGGCTGGAAGTGCGAGCAGTACTTC.

The chain recombines TRBV10-3 with TRBJ2-5; 14 bases agree with TRBD2. V lost 10 bases to trimming and J lost 2 bases; unmatched junction nucleotides: 3. Per germline, CDR1 ENHRY and CDR2 SYGVKD. The CDR3 contains 14 residues. CDR3 DNA sequence: TGTGCCACGAGACTAGCGGGGGGGCAAGAGACCCAGTACTTC. Translated, it gives CATRLAGGQETQYF.

The genes are TRBV7-3 and TRBJ1-1; tentative D call: TRBD1 (6 bases). Germline values: CDR1 SGHTA, CDR2 FQGTGA. This CDR3 has 13 amino acids. V lost 1 base, J lost 3 bases, and 6 bases lay in between. CDR3 residues: CASSLKGDTEAFF. DNA for the CDR3: TGTGCCAGCAGCTTAAAGGGGGACACTGAAGCTTTCTTT. The whole variable domain, remainder taken from reference TRBV7-3 and TRBJ1-1, is GAGVSQTPSNKVTEKGKYVELRCDPISGHTALYWYRQSLGQGPEFLIYFQGTGAADDSGLPNDRFFAVRPEGSVSTLKIQRTERGDSAVYLCASSLKGDTEAFFGQGTRLTVV.

This clone showed up just once. This chain uses TRBV11-3 with TRBJ2-2; perhaps TRBD2 as D (6 bases). CDR1 is SGHNT, CDR2 YENEEA, per germline. Trimming took off 6 bases at V and 4 bases at J, with 12 bases between the two ends. This CDR3 is built from 14 residues. CDR3 amino acids: CASSRRARTGELFF. The CDR3 DNA sequence: TGTGCCAGCAGTCGGAGGGCCCGCACCGGGGAGCTGTTTTTT.